This TCR beta chain was sequenced for a study of T cells in Graves' hyperthyroidism and ophthalmopathy. The overall study: Prior to any treatment, at the point of initial diagnosis, peripheral blood was collected.

Patients aged 18 to 65 had newly diagnosed hyperthyroidism lasting under 2 months. Researchers barred patients who had uncontrolled infection, other autoimmune disease, pregnancy or lactation. It was around 10 ml of fresh peripheral blood that supplied the PBMCs. The CDR3 regions of TCR beta were amplified from RNA transcripts. First-round RT-PCR with HTBI primers amplified the TCR CDR3 region. TCRdb itself ran the multiplex PCR reads through MiXCR, one entry per CDR3 protein. The sample yields nearly 600,000 distinct CDR3 sequences, about 14% seen once. Trimming took 10 bases from V and 4 from J, leaving 13 bases between them. In germline, CDR1 is LNHDA, CDR2 SQIVND (reference sequence). The length of the CDR3 is 12 residues. This clonotype was detected many times.

This receptor was identified in a woman aged 25 to 39 with Graves' hyperthyroidism that later progressed to Graves' ophthalmopathy. The sequenced material came from blood. This chain links TRBV19 with TRBJ1-2; D remains unclear. The CDR3 DNA follows: TGTGCCACCGAGTTGGGTGGCTATGGCTACACCTTC. It translates to CATELGGYGYTF.